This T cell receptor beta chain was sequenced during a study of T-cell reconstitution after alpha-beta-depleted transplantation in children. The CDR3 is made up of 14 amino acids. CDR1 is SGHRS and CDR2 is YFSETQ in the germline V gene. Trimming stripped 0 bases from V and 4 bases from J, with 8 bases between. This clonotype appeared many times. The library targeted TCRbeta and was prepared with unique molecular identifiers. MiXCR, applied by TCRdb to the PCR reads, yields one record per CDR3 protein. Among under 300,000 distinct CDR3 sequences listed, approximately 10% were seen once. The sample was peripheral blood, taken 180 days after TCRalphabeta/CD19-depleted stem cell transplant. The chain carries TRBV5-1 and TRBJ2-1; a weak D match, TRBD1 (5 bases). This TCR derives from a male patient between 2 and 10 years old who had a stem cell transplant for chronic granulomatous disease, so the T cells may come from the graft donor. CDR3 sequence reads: CASSLDRSYNEQFF. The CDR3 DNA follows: TGCGCCAGCAGCTTGGACAGGAGTTACAATGAGCAGTTCTTC.